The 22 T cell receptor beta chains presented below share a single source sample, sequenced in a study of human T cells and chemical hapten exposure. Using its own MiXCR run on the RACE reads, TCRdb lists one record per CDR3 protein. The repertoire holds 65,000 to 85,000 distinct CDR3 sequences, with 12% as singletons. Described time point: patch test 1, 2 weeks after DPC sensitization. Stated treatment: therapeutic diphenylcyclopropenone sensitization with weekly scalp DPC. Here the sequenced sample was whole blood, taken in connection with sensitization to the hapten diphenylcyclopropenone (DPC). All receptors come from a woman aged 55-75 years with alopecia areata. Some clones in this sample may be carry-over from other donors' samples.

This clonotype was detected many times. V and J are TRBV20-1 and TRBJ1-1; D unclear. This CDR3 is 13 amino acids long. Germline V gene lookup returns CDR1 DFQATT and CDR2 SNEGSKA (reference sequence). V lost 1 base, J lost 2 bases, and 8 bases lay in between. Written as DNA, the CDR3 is TGCAGTGCTAGAGGGGTCAGAAACACTGAAGCTTTCTTT. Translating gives CSARGVRNTEAFF.

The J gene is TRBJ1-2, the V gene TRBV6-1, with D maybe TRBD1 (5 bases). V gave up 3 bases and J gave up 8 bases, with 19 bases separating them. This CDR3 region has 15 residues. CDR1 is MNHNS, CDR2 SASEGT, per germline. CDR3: CASSDWGAVREGYTF. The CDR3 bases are TGTGCCAGCAGTGATTGGGGCGCAGTCAGGGAAGGCTACACCTTC.

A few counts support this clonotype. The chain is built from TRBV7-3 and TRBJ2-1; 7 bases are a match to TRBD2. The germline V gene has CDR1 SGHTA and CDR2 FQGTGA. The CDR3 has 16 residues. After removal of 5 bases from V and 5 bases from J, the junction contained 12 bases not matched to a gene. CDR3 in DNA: TGTGCCAGCAGCCCAAGCCGGGCTAGCGGCGACAATGAGCAGTTCTTC. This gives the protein CASSPSRASGDNEQFF.

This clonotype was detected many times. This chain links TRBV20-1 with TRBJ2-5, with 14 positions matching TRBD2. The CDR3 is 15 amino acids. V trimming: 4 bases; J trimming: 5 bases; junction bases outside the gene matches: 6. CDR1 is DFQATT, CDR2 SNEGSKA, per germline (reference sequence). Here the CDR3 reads CSAKRTSGGSETQYF. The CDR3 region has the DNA TGCAGTGCTAAACGGACTAGCGGGGGGTCTGAGACCCAGTACTTC.

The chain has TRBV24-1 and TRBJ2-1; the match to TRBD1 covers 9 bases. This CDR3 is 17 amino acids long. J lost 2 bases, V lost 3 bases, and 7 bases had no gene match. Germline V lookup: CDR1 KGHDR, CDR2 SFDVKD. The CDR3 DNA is TGTGCCACCAGTGATCGCATCCGGGACAGGGCCTACAATGAGCAGTTCTTC. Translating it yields CATSDRIRDRAYNEQFF.

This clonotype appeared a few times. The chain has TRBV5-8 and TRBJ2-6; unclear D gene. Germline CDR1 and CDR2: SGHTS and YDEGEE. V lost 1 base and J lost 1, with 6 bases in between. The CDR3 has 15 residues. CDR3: CASSLIVSGANVLTF. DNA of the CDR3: TGTGCCAGCAGCTTGATCGTATCTGGGGCCAACGTCCTGACTTTC.

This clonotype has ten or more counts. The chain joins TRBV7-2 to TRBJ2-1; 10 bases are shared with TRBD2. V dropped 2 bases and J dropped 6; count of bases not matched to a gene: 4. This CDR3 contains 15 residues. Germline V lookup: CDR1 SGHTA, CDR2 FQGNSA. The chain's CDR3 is CASSLSSGGRNEQFF. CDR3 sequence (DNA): TGTGCCAGCAGCTTATCTAGCGGGGGCCGCAATGAGCAGTTCTTC.

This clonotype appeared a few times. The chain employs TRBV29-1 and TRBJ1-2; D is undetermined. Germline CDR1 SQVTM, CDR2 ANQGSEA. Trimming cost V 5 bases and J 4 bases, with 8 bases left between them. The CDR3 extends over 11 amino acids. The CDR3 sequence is CSVTRLYGYTF. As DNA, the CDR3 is TGCAGCGTTACCCGCCTCTATGGCTACACCTTC.

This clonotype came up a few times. CDR3 sequence: CASSRIQGLAGNEQFF. The CDR3 coding sequence is TGCGCCAGCAGCCGAATACAGGGACTAGCGGGGAATGAGCAGTTCTTC. The genes are TRBV5-1 and TRBJ2-1, with 13 bases identical to TRBD2. Germline CDR1 is SGHRS and CDR2 is YFSETQ. CDR3 length: 16 residues. Germline trimming cut 4 bases from V and 7 bases from J; bases unmatched to any gene: 8. Based on the CDR3 plus reference TRBV5-1 and TRBJ2-1, the full variable domain is KAGVTQTPRYLIKTRGQQVTLSCSPISGHRSVSWYQQTPGQGLQFLFEYFSETQRNKGNFPGRFSGRQFSNSRSEMNVSTLELGDSALYLCASSRIQGLAGNEQFFGPGTRLTVL.

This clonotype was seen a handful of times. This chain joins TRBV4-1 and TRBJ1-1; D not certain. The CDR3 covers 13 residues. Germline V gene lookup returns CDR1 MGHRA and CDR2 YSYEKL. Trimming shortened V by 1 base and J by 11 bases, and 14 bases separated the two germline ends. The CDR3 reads CASSQVGLLDAFF. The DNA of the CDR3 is TGCGCCAGCAGCCAAGTTGGCCTTCTAGATGCTTTCTTT.

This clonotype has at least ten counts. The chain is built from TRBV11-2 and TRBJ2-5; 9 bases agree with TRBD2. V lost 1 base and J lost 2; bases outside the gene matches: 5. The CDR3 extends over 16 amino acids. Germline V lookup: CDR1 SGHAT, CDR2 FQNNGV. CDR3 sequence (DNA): TGTGCCAGCAGCTTAGTCGCGGGGGGGTCTCAAGAGACCCAGTACTTC. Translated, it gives CASSLVAGGSQETQYF.

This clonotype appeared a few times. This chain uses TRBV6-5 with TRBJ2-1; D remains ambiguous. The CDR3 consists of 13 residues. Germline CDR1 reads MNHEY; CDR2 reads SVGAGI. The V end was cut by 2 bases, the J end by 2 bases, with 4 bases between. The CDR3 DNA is TGTGCCAGCAGTTACCGAGCCTACAATGAGCAGTTCTTC. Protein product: CASSYRAYNEQFF.

CDR3 region: CASSIQRGGGDTQYF. CDR3 sequence (DNA): TGTGCCAGCAGCATCCAGCGGGGGGGCGGCGATACGCAGTATTTT. The chain carries TRBV7-2 and TRBJ2-3; 10 nucleotides line up with TRBD2. From germline, CDR1 is SGHTA and CDR2 FQGNSA. J lost 6 bases, V lost 5 bases, and 8 bases had no gene match. CDR3 length: 15 residues.

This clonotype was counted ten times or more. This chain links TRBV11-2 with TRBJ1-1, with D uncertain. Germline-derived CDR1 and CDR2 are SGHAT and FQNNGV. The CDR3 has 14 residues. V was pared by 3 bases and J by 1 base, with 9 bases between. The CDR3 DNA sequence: TGTGCCAGCAGCTTTGAGGGCCAGAACACTGAAGCTTTCTTT. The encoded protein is CASSFEGQNTEAFF.

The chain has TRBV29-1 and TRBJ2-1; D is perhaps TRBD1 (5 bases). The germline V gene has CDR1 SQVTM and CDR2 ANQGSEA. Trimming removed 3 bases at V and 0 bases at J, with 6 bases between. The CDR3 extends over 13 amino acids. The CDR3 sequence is CSVDRVSYNEQFF. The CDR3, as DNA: TGCAGCGTTGACAGGGTCTCCTACAATGAGCAGTTCTTC.

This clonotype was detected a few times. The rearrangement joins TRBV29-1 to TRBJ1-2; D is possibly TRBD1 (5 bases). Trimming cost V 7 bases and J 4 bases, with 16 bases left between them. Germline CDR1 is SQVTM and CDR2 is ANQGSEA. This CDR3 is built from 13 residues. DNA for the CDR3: TGCAGCGGCGCCATGGGGGGTCTCTATGGCTACACCTTC. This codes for CSGAMGGLYGYTF.

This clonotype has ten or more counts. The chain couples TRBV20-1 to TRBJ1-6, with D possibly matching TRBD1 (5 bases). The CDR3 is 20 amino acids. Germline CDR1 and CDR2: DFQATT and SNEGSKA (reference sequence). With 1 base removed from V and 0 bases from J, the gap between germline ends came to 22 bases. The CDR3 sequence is CSARVFLGTARSSYNSPLHF. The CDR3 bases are TGCAGTGCTAGAGTCTTCCTCGGGACCGCTCGGAGCTCCTATAATTCACCCCTCCACTTT.

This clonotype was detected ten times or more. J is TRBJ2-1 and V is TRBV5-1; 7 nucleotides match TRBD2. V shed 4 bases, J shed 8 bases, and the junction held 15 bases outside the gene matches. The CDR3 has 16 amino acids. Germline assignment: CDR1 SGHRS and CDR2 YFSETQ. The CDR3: CASSPLGRGLGDEQFF. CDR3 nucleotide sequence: TGCGCCAGCAGCCCCCTGGGGCGGGGGTTAGGCGATGAGCAGTTCTTC.

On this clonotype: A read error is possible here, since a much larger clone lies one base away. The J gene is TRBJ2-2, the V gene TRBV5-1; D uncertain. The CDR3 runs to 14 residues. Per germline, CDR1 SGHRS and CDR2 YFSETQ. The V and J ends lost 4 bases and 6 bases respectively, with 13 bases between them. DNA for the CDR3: TGCGCCAGCAGCATCTTAGCAGAATCCGGGGAGCTGTTTTTT. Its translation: CASSILAESGELFF.

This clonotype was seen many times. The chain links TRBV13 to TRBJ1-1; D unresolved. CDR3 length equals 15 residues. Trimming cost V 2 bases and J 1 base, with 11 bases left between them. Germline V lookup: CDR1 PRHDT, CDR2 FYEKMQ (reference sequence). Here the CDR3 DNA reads TGTGCCAGCAGCTTAATTTGGAGCGGGAACACTGAAGCTTTCTTT. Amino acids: CASSLIWSGNTEAFF.

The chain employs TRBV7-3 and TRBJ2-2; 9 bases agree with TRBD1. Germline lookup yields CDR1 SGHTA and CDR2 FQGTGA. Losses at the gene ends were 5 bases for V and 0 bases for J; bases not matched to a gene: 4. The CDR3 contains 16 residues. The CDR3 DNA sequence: TGTGCCAGCAGCACACAGGGGGCCCCGAACACCGGGGAGCTGTTTTTT. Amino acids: CASSTQGAPNTGELFF.

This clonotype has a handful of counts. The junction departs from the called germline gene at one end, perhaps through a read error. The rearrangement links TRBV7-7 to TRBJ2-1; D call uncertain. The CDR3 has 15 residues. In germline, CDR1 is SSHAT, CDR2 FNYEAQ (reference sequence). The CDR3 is CASSNHLGMDNEQFF. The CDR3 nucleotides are TGTGCTAGCAGCAACCACCTGGGAATGGATAATGAGCAGTTCTTC.